These T cell receptor beta chains were read from a single sample in a study of T cell responses to AZD1222 COVID-19 vaccine. Here immunoSEQ multiplex PCR was the method, and the copy in TCRdb shows in-frame clones only, minus some. This sample has about 150,000 clones; 94% occur once, and the top ten carry roughly 1.3%. This material consisted of peripheral blood, taken on day 0 of AZD1222 vaccination. These receptors all come from an adult in good health. The CDR3 runs from the conserved cysteine through the conserved F or W. Each record gives: CDR3 protein, CDR3 DNA, J gene, CDR3 length, clone size, D gene, V gene. D genes are given only for firm matches. Size tells how often a clone was seen (once, few, many) or the class of an expanded clone, and some rows leave it out.

CDR3: CASGFSSLTRRGRNTEAFF
DNA: TGTGCTAGTGGTTTCTCCTCCCTAACTCGGCGGGGCCGGAACACTGAAGCTTTCTTT
J: TRBJ1-1
length: 19
size: .
D: .
V: TRBV12-5

CDR3: CASSQVFMGQGGTEAFF
DNA: TGTGCCAGCAGCCAAGTTTTTATGGGACAAGGTGGGACTGAAGCTTTCTTT
J: TRBJ1-1
length: 17
size: .
D: .
V: TRBV4-2

CDR3: CASSRTLSTEAFF
DNA: TGTGCCAGCAGCAGGACCCTAAGCACTGAAGCTTTCTTT
J: TRBJ1-1
length: 13
size: .
D: .
V: TRBV14

CDR3: CASSLLAGNNEQFF
DNA: TGTGCCAGCAGCTTGTTAGCGGGGAACAATGAGCAGTTCTTC
J: TRBJ2-1
length: 14
size: .
D: TRBD2
V: TRBV7-6

CDR3: CASRREGAGYTF
DNA: TGTGCCAGCAGACGAGAGGGGGCGGGCTACACCTTC
J: TRBJ1-2
length: 12
size: .
D: TRBD1
V: TRBV7-9

CDR3: CASSAGTGQLGYTF
DNA: TGTGCCAGCAGTGCCGGGACAGGGCAGTTGGGCTACACCTTC
J: TRBJ1-2
length: 14
size: .
D: TRBD1
V: TRBV6-2/TRBV6-3

CDR3: CASSDRESQPQHF
DNA: TGTGCCAGCAGTGACAGAGAAAGTCAGCCCCAGCATTTT
J: TRBJ1-5
length: 13
size: .
D: .
V: TRBV2

CDR3: CASSPGSTNEKLFF
DNA: TGTGCCAGCAGCCCTGGTTCAACTAATGAAAAACTGTTTTTT
J: TRBJ1-4
length: 14
size: .
D: .
V: TRBV5-8

CDR3: CASREGTGENTEAFF
DNA: TGTGCCAGCAGGGAAGGGACAGGGGAGAACACTGAAGCTTTCTTT
J: TRBJ1-1
length: 15
size: .
D: TRBD1
V: TRBV2

CDR3: CASSPQSGANYGYTF
DNA: TGCGCCAGCAGCCCCCAATCTGGGGCTAACTATGGCTACACCTTC
J: TRBJ1-2
length: 15
size: once
D: .
V: TRBV5-1

CDR3: CASSIILAGDPNTGELFF
DNA: TGTGCCAGTAGTATAATACTAGCGGGAGACCCGAACACCGGGGAGCTGTTTTTT
J: TRBJ2-2
length: 18
size: .
D: TRBD2
V: TRBV19

CDR3: CASTGGRAGEAFF
DNA: TGTGCCAGCACTGGGGGGAGGGCAGGCGAAGCTTTCTTT
J: TRBJ1-1
length: 13
size: .
D: .
V: TRBV19

CDR3: CASSWGADQETQYF
DNA: TGTGCCAGCAGCTGGGGGGCGGACCAAGAGACCCAGTACTTC
J: TRBJ2-5
length: 14
size: .
D: .
V: TRBV9

CDR3: CASTQPQVATNYGYTF
DNA: TGTGCCAGCACTCAGCCGCAGGTGGCTACTAACTATGGCTACACCTTC
J: TRBJ1-2
length: 16
size: .
D: .
V: TRBV28

CDR3: CASSSLIRGNYGYTF
DNA: TGTGCCAGCAGTTCACTAATCAGGGGTAACTATGGCTACACCTTC
J: TRBJ1-2
length: 15
size: .
D: .
V: TRBV28

CDR3: CASSPVSSYNEQFF
DNA: TGCGCCAGCAGCCCTGTAAGCTCCTACAATGAGCAGTTCTTC
J: TRBJ2-1
length: 14
size: .
D: .
V: TRBV5-1

CDR3: CASSQDPSGSTGELFF
DNA: TGCGCCAGCAGCCAAGATCCTAGCGGGAGCACCGGGGAGCTGTTTTTT
J: TRBJ2-2
length: 16
size: .
D: TRBD2
V: TRBV4-1

CDR3: CASSFGTGGDAYGYTF
DNA: TGCGCCAGCAGCTTCGGGACAGGGGGCGACGCCTATGGCTACACCTTC
J: TRBJ1-2
length: 16
size: .
D: TRBD1
V: TRBV5-1

CDR3: CASSVLDRNTEAFF
DNA: TGTGCCAGCAGCGTACTTGACAGGAACACTGAAGCTTTCTTT
J: TRBJ1-1
length: 14
size: once
D: .
V: TRBV9

CDR3: CASSLWRVIGELFF
DNA: TGTGCCAGCAGCTTGTGGAGGGTCATCGGGGAGCTGTTTTTT
J: TRBJ2-2
length: 14
size: .
D: .
V: TRBV5-6

CDR3: CASSNHGTGNTGELFF
DNA: TGTGCCAGCAGCAACCACGGGACAGGGAACACCGGGGAGCTGTTTTTT
J: TRBJ2-2
length: 16
size: .
D: TRBD1
V: TRBV3-1/TRBV3-2

CDR3: CASSQGGGVDYGYTF
DNA: TGCGCCAGCAGCCAAGGTGGGGGTGTGGACTATGGCTACACCTTC
J: TRBJ1-2
length: 15
size: .
D: .
V: TRBV4-1